These T cell receptor beta chains were read from a single sample in a study of long-term antiretroviral therapy in people with HIV. Produced via immunoSEQ multiplex PCR; TCRdb's table is partial and in-frame only. Among 20,000 to 30,000 clones, more than 65% were seen once, and the ten largest hold 2% to 2.5%. The material was unsorted PBMCs, obtained 3 years after starting antiretroviral therapy. Source of these receptors: a man aged 50 to 60 with HIV. CDR3s include the opening cysteine and the closing phenylalanine or tryptophan. D genes are given only for firm matches.

j_call d_call v_call cdr3_aa
TRBJ1-5 . TRBV19 CASRRTGEAGNQPQHF
TRBJ2-5 TRBD1 TRBV28 CASSTRRGQETQYF
TRBJ2-2 . TRBV6-5 CASSPEGYTGELFF
TRBJ1-3 TRBD1 TRBV5-1 CASSFTGDSGNTIYF
TRBJ1-5 TRBD1 TRBV9 CASSRTGGSNQPQHF
TRBJ2-3 . TRBV9 CASSVQSSGDTQYF
TRBJ2-5 . TRBV5-1 CASSPRGAQETQYF
TRBJ1-1 . TRBV30 CAWGSRTEAFF
TRBJ1-1 TRBD1 TRBV19 CASSIRGLDTEAFF
TRBJ1-1 . TRBV5-1 CASSLTTVVGTEAFF
TRBJ1-3 . TRBV7-9 CASSSGTVSISGNTIYF
TRBJ1-1 . TRBV6-5 CASSYVIPMNTEAFF
TRBJ1-2 . TRBV11-2 CASSGVEGYTF
TRBJ2-3 . TRBV7-3 CASSLRRATDTQYF
TRBJ1-5 . TRBV7-9 CASSLGTQRPQHF
TRBJ2-5 . TRBV29-1 CSVGGSEETQYF
TRBJ2-7 . TRBV14 CASSRLPVGWSSYEQYF
TRBJ2-3 TRBD1 TRBV5-1 CASSFGNMDRVSTDTQYF
TRBJ1-1 . TRBV11-3 CASSFAMNTEAFF
TRBJ2-1 TRBD1 TRBV18 CASSPPGQGADEQFF
TRBJ1-1 . TRBV6-6 CASRGRDGRYAEAFF
TRBJ1-1 TRBD1 TRBV7-2 CASSLDRGDEAFF
TRBJ2-1 TRBD1 TRBV29-1 CSVEGQGSNEQFF
TRBJ1-6 . TRBV18 CASSPASSYNSPLHF
TRBJ2-2 TRBD1 TRBV30 CAWGGVTGGERFAGELFF
TRBJ2-7 . TRBV4-3 CASSQESSGSSYEQYF
TRBJ2-5 TRBD2 TRBV9 CASSVGGLAGLQWETQYF
TRBJ1-4 TRBD1 TRBV30 CAWSGTGRINEKLFF
TRBJ1-2 TRBD1 TRBV28 CASRGTGGYYGYTF
TRBJ2-7 . TRBV7-6 CASSLGPDSTYEQYF
TRBJ2-2 . TRBV29-1 CSVEADSGELFF
TRBJ2-3 . TRBV28 CASNIGAGHTDTQYF
TRBJ2-7 . TRBV6-5 CASSYPGRYEQYF
TRBJ1-5 TRBD1 TRBV10-3 CAISNGQGNQPQHF
TRBJ2-1 . TRBV7-9 CASSTSRDRSYNEQFF
TRBJ2-3 TRBD2 TRBV4-3 CASSQDPRRASGRGSKRDTQYF
TRBJ1-6 . TRBV21-1 CASSNRQSSYNSPLHF
TRBJ1-2 TRBD1 TRBV19 CASSPWDREVGYTF
TRBJ2-3 . TRBV11-2 CASSQSVGRTLTDTQYF
TRBJ1-5 . TRBV21-1 CASSKKGPLKSNFSNQPQHF
TRBJ2-7 . TRBV4-1 CASSQDVSYEQYF
TRBJ2-5 TRBD2 TRBV30 CAWSVLAGGGETQYF
TRBJ1-2 . TRBV7-2 CASSPHPQVFYGYTF
TRBJ1-2 . TRBV29-1 CSVGQDGYTF
TRBJ1-1 . TRBV7-9 CASSLEVPRTEAFF
TRBJ2-7 . TRBV5-1 CASSLNYEQYF
TRBJ1-1 TRBD1 TRBV28 CASCRTGVNTEAFF
TRBJ2-7 TRBD2 TRBV11-3 CASSLQREGRHEQYF
TRBJ2-3 . TRBV9 CASSTPWVDTQYF
TRBJ2-1 . TRBV27 CASRGWSDEQFF
TRBJ2-3 TRBD2 TRBV7-8 CASSSGLAGGATDTQYF
TRBJ1-6 . TRBV4-3 CASSQGYGGDSPLHF
TRBJ2-1 TRBD2 TRBV5-1 CASSTGLGGNEQFF